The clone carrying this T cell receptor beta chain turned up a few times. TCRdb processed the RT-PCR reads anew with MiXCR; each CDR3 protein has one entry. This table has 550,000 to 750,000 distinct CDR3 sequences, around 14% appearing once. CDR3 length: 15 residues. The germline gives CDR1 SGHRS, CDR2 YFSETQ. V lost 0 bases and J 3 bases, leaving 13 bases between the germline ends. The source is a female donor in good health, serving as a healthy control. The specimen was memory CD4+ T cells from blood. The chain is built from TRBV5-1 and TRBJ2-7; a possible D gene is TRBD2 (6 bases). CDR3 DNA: TGCGCCAGCAGCTTGGGGAGGGCCACATTCTACGAGCAGTACTTC. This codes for CASSLGRATFYEQYF.